This T cell receptor (beta chain) was captured in a study of naive and memory T cell subsets (TCRdb year 2017). For the wider study: The study applied an open-source, UMI-based TCR alpha and beta sequencing pipeline to sorted naive and memory peripheral blood T cell subsets. The results of the functional CMV T cell responses matched the IgG serology results in every case. RNA was DNase-treated and reverse transcribed with TCR constant-region primers, mostly using SuperScript III.

Library generation was performed with UMI-ligation and nested PCR. An equimolar mix of two oligonucleotides covering both TRBC1 and TRBC2 was used as the beta constant-region primer. A single-stranded oligonucleotide bearing the SP2 primer plus a 12-nucleotide UMI was ligated onto the 3' end of the cDNA by T4 RNA ligase 1. The ligated cDNA went through four rounds of PCR with nested alpha and beta constant-region primers together with the SP2 primer. Incubation of the ligation reaction was carried out at 16 degrees C for about 19-25 hours. PCR2 was typically performed as a SYBR Green qPCR and was stopped at a predetermined threshold so that over-amplification was prevented. Every purification after the first one was done using Agencourt AMPure XP magnetic beads. Library amounts were measured by Qubit and library quality was assessed on a TapeStation, where the main peak was expected at around 650 bp. Pooled libraries were sequenced on an Illumina MiSeq using v2 2x251 paired-end kits, and typically roughly 0.85-2.2 million reads were obtained per sample. Each sample's library went into the pool at approximately 4 nM, and about 4.5-8% PhiX was added to help with cluster recognition. Per the original workflow: V and J genes were assigned to Demultiplexor-processed FASTQ reads by Decombinator through tag matching, with a single base-pair mismatch being allowed. UMIs were used by Collapsinator to correct both sequencing errors and frequency errors arising from PCR heterogeneity. CDR3Translator translated TCRs and extracted CDR3s from the conserved cysteine to the FGXG phenylalanine, flagging non-productive sequences. Gini, Shannon entropy and inverse Simpson indices were calculated on repertoires subsampled to equal numbers of UMI-defined TCRs. Clonotype abundance distributions were fitted to a power law by maximum likelihood within the linear range. Similar UMI counts, unique TCR numbers and clonal distributions were obtained with the pipeline and with MIGEC on one naive CD8 sample. A set of several thousand CMV-associated CDR3 sequences, compiled from VDJdb and a published dataset, was used to search the repertoires. TCRdb applied fastp at Q25 and MiXCR to the public reads, then kept only in-frame beta chains. Under each unique CDR3 protein, matching rows form one entry showing the most common genes and DNA. TCRdb, not the original authors, processed these V and J calls. Recorded for this sample are about 85,000 distinct CDR3 sequences; 10% to 15% of them occurred a single time. Clones ranked in the top ten supply over 0.75% of the sample.

From the second PCR step onward, the TCR alpha chain libraries and the TCR beta chain libraries were amplified separately. CMV status of each donor was established by measuring IFNgamma production from CD4+ T cells after fresh PBMCs were stimulated overnight with CMV viral lysate. CD4 T cells were positively selected with Miltenyi beads, followed by positive selection of CD8 T cells from the CD4-negative fraction. Cells were stained for CD3, CD4, CD8, CD45RA, CD27 and a live/dead dye and were sorted on a BD Aria II into four subsets based on CD45RA and CD27. Blood was obtained from a few healthy volunteers, and the blood from each volunteer was fractionated into CD4 and CD8 T cells and subsequently into four differentiation subsets. Approximately 120 ml of peripheral blood was collected from each donor, and PBMC were isolated by Ficoll-Paque PLUS density-gradient centrifugation. Sorted cells were lysed in RLT buffer, after which RNA was extracted using a Qiagen RNeasy kit and stored at -80 degrees C.

The full study reports these points: Gini index rose and Shannon and inverse Simpson diversity fell from naive through CM, EM and EMRA in both CD4 and CD8 cells. Once error correction was done, more than 95% of naive TCR sequences showed up just once, which made the naive abundance distributions much steeper than those of the memory subsets. The abundance of TCRs followed a power law with an exponent that differed between naive and memory subsets yet stayed consistent across the three individuals. The repertoire findings for the naive and memory subsets could not be validated, as no ground truth was available. RNA-based TCR counts may be affected by expression changes linked to T cell activation and differentiation. Clonotypes were defined as single alpha or beta chain sequences, not paired alpha/beta receptors.

This clonotype has a count of ten or more. This receptor's antigen is unknown. The input lacks base qualities; no much larger clone sits a single base away. Sequencing was performed on central memory CD4+ T cells from blood. This sample's cell subset or site label indicates: central memory, CD45RA- CD27+. This TCR was recovered from a human donor in good health.

The DNA reads as follows: TGTGCCAGCAGCTGGTCTAGCGGAAGTGAGACCCAGTACTTC. It translates as CASSWSSGSETQYF. This receptor chain uses TRBV7-2 and TRBJ2-5, with TRBD2 identical over 7 junction bases. According to the germline V gene, CDR1 reads SGHTA and CDR2 reads FQGNSA. V ends up 4 bases short and J 5 bases short, with an unmatched junction base count of 7. Counted from cysteine to phenylalanine, this CDR3 has 14 amino acids. CDR3 DNA is the only sequence kept; it has 42 bases, read in frame from the first base.